This T cell receptor beta chain was retrieved from a study of human T cells and chemical hapten exposure. MiXCR, run by TCRdb on the RACE reads, gives a single entry per CDR3 protein. The sample includes 65,000 to 80,000 distinct CDR3 sequences, 9% to 12% of them seen just once. The sample's time point: patch test 1, 2 weeks after DPC sensitization. Treatment described: therapeutic diphenylcyclopropenone sensitization with weekly scalp DPC. Blood draws preceded each patch test application. Overall study results and limits: The immune response of these alopecia patients might not match healthy individuals'.

As regards this clonotype: Its cognate antigen is unknown.

This clonotype was sampled from a woman aged 50 to 65 with alopecia areata. Some clones in this sample may be carry-over from other donors' samples. Here the sequenced sample was whole blood, taken in connection with sensitization to the hapten diphenylcyclopropenone (DPC).

CDR3 sequence reads: CAWSTRGGYGYTF. CDR3 coding DNA: TGTGCCTGGAGCACCAGGGGTGGCTATGGCTACACCTTC. This sequence joins TRBV30 and TRBJ1-2; maybe TRBD1 (6 bases). The CDR3 extends over 13 amino acids. Germline V gene sequence: CDR1 GTSNPN, CDR2 SVGIG (reference sequence). The V gene lost 3 bases and the J gene lost 4 bases, with 12 bases spanning the gap.